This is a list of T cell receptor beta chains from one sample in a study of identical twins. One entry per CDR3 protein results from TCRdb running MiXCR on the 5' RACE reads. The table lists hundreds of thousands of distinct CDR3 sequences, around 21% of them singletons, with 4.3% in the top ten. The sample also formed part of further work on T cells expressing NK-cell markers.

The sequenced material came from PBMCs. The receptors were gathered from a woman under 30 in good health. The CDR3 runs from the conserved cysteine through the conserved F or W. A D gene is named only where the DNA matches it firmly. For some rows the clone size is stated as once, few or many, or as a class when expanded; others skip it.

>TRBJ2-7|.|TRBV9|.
TGTGCCAGCAGCGACGGACCGACCCGGGGCGAGCAGTACTTC
CASSDGPTRGEQYF
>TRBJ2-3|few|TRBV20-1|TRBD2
TGCAGTGCTAGAGGACTAGCGGCTAGCACAGATACGCAGTATTTT
CSARGLAASTDTQYF
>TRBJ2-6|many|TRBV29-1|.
TGCAGCGTTGTATTATCTGGGGCCAACGTCCTGACTTTC
CSVVLSGANVLTF
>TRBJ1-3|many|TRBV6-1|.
TGTGCCAGCAGTCCCCGTGGAGGGTCTGGAAACACCATATATTTT
CASSPRGGSGNTIYF
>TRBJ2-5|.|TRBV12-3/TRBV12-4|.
TGTGCCAGCACCGAAACAGGAAGAGACCCCGAGACCCAGTACTTC
CASTETGRDPETQYF
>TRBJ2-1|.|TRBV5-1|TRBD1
TGCGCCAGCAGCCCGGACAGGGCTGGTGAGCAGTTCTTC
CASSPDRAGEQFF
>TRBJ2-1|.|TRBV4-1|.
TGCGCCAGCAGCCCCCGGCGAGGGCTGGGGCATGAGCAGTTCTTC
CASSPRRGLGHEQFF
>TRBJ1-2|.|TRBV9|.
TGTGCCAGCAGCGCTAGTGAGGAAGAGGAAGGCTACACCTTC
CASSASEEEEGYTF
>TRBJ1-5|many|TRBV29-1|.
TGCAGCGTGGCGACAGAGGTTAATCAGCCCCAGCATTTT
CSVATEVNQPQHF
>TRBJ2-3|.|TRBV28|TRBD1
TGTGCCAGCAGGAAGCAGGGGGCAGATACGCAGTATTTT
CASRKQGADTQYF
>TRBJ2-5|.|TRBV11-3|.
TGTGCCAGCAGCTTAGGACAGGTTTTATGGGAGACCCAGTACTTC
CASSLGQVLWETQYF
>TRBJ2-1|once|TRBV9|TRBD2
TGTGCCAGCACTCCTCTAGCGGGAGGAGGCAATGAGCAGTTCTTC
CASTPLAGGGNEQFF
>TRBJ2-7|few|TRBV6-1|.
TGTGCCAGCCGGCCGGGAGCACCCTACGAGCAGTACTTC
CASRPGAPYEQYF
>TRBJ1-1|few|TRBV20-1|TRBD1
TGCAGTGCTAGATCCCAGGGGGGGTGGTCGAGTGAAGCTTTCTTT
CSARSQGGWSSEAFF
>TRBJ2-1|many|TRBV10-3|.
TGTGCCATCAGCCCCAAAGGACAAGGAGACAATGAGCAGTTCTTC
CAISPKGQGDNEQFF
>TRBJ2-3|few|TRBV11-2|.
TGTGCCAGCAGCTTAGAGGACAGGGCGCCTAGCGGGCCCATAGATACGCAGTATTTT
CASSLEDRAPSGPIDTQYF
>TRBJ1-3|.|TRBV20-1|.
TGCAGTGCTAGAACAAACACCATATATTTT
CSARTNTIYF
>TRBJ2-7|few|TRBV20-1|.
TGCAGTGCTAGAGATAAGGGGGCCTACGAGCAGTACTTC
CSARDKGAYEQYF
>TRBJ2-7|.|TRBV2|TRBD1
TGTGCCAGCAGATTCCGGACAGGAGCAGAATCCTACGAGCAGTACTTC
CASRFRTGAESYEQYF
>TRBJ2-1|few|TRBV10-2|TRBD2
TGCGCCAGCAGTGACGGTAGCGGGATTCTGAGTGAGCAGTTCTTC
CASSDGSGILSEQFF
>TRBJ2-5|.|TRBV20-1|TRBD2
TGCAGTGCTATCTCTCTGACTAGCGGGCAGGAGACCCAGTACTTC
CSAISLTSGQETQYF
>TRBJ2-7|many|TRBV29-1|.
TGCAGCGTCAAGGTTTTCTACGAGCAGTACTTC
CSVKVFYEQYF
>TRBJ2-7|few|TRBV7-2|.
TGTGCCAGCAGCTTAGTTTGGGGGAGCTCCTACGAGCAGTACTTC
CASSLVWGSSYEQYF
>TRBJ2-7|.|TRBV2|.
TGTGCCAGCAGTGAAGTTTTTGGGGGCGAGCAGTACTTC
CASSEVFGGEQYF
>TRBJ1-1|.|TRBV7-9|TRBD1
TGTGCCAGCAGGTCCCGACAGGGAACTGAAGCTTTCTTT
CASRSRQGTEAFF
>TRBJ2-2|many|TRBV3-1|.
TGTGCCAGCAGCCAAGATCTCACGGAGTCGAACACCGGGGAGCTGTTTTTT
CASSQDLTESNTGELFF
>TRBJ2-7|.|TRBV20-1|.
TGCAGTGCTAGGGGCGGGATTAACGAGCAGTACTTC
CSARGGINEQYF
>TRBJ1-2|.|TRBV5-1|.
TGCGCCAGCAGCTTGATGGTAAACTATGGCTACACCTTC
CASSLMVNYGYTF
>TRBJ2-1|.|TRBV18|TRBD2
TGTGCCAGCTCAGCCCTAGCGGGGGACTACAATGAGCAGTTCTTC
CASSALAGDYNEQFF
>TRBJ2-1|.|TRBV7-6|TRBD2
TGTGCCAGCAGCACCTTAGCGGGAGGGCCAAGGAATGAGCAGTTCTTC
CASSTLAGGPRNEQFF
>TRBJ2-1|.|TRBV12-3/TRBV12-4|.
TGTGCCAGCAGTCAGTCTCGAGATGAGCAGTTCTTC
CASSQSRDEQFF
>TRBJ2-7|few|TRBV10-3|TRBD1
TGTGCCATCAGTGAGTCCGGGACAGGGGTGAGGAACGAGCAGTACTTC
CAISESGTGVRNEQYF
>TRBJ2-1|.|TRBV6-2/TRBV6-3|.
TGTGCCAGCGTAAGAATGGGCTCCTACAATGAGCAGTTCTTC
CASVRMGSYNEQFF
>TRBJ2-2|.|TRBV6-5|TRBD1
TGTGCCAGCAGTTACTCAAGCCCCGACAGGGCCGGGGAGCTGTTTTTT
CASSYSSPDRAGELFF
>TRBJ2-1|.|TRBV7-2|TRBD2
TGTGCCAGCGGGCCGGCTAGCGGGATCATTGAGCAGTTCTTC
CASGPASGIIEQFF
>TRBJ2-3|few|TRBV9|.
TGTGCCAGCACCAGCGGCCCTTATAGTACAGATACGCAGTATTTT
CASTSGPYSTDTQYF